Included here is one T cell receptor (beta chain) sequence, with context. This entry belongs to a study of blood T cell repertoires in COVID-19. TCRdb's copy holds only in-frame clones and misses some; the assay was immunoSEQ multiplex PCR. The table lists 140,000 or so clones, 85% of them singletons, with less than 7% in the top ten. CDR1 and CDR2 from the germline V gene are SGHVS and FQNEAQ. V dropped 4 bases and J dropped 7 bases, with 17 bases sitting between them. The CDR3 contains 16 residues. Sequencing was carried out using PBMCs or T cells enriched from blood (not recorded which). This rearrangement joins TRBV7-8 to TRBJ1-6, with TRBD1 as a possible D gene (6 bases). This clonotype was obtained from a woman aged 40 to 50 who had recovered from COVID-19. The DNA for the CDR3 is TGTGCCAGCAGCTCTTTAAACAGGGAAAGCAATTCACCCCTCCACTTT. It specifies CASSSLNRESNSPLHF.